Listed below are T cell receptor beta chains from one sample, sequenced in a study of T cells in Graves' hyperthyroidism and ophthalmopathy. MiXCR, run by TCRdb on the multiplex PCR reads, gives a single entry per CDR3 protein. Found here are roughly 110,000 distinct CDR3 sequences, roughly 15% of them singletons; the top ten hold 40% to 50%. The sample comprised blood. Receptor source: a woman between 45 and 60 years old with Graves' hyperthyroidism. Each CDR3 is given with its conserved first and last residue. The D gene is left open where the match is weak. The size field is filled for only some rows; it gives once, few, many or a size class.

d_gene,j_gene,len,v_gene,abundance,CDR3nt,CDR3aa
-,TRBJ2-1,19,TRBV20-1,many,TGCAGTGCCCCCCCCCTGTATGACTCCTCCAAGGGTTCCTACAATGAGCAGTTCTTC,CSAPPLYDSSKGSYNEQFF
-,TRBJ1-3,15,TRBV6-6,many,TGTGCCAGCAGTTACTCGCGGGACTCTGGAAACACCATATATTTT,CASSYSRDSGNTIYF
-,TRBJ2-2,15,TRBV28,many,TGTGCCAGCAGTTCGGGGGACAGGAACACCGGGGAGCTGTTTTTT,CASSSGDRNTGELFF
-,TRBJ1-2,14,TRBV19,few,TGTGCCAGTATCAAAAACGACAGGAGCTATGGCTACACCTTC,CASIKNDRSYGYTF
TRBD2,TRBJ2-1,15,TRBV7-8,many,TGTGCCAGCAGCTTAGCAGCTAGCGGGACCGATGAGCAGTTCTTC,CASSLAASGTDEQFF
-,TRBJ1-2,16,TRBV28,many,TGTGCCAGCAGTTTCTCAGATAACAGGGAGTTAGAAGGCTACACCTTC,CASSFSDNRELEGYTF
TRBD1,TRBJ2-2,15,TRBV20-1,-,TGCAGTGCCTCGACAGGGGGCTTAAACACCGGGGAGCTGTTTTTT,CSASTGGLNTGELFF
TRBD1,TRBJ1-4,14,TRBV20-1,-,TGCAGTGCTAGAGCGACAGGGGATAATGAAAAACTGTTTTTT,CSARATGDNEKLFF
-,TRBJ2-7,14,TRBV11-1,-,TGTGCCAGCTCGGCCGGGACACCCATGGGTGAGCAGTACTTC,CASSAGTPMGEQYF
-,TRBJ2-7,13,TRBV20-1,-,TGCAGTGCCATCGCGACAGATTCCTACGAGCAGTACTTC,CSAIATDSYEQYF
-,TRBJ1-1,12,TRBV10-3,many,TGTGCCATCAGGGACCCTGTACTTCGGGCTTTCTTT,CAIRDPVLRAFF
-,TRBJ1-2,12,TRBV28,many,TGTGCCAGCAGTTTACCCGGGGGCGGCTACACCTTC,CASSLPGGGYTF
-,TRBJ2-5,16,TRBV6-1,many,TGTGCCAGCAGTGAATATTACGACCGACAGCAAGAGACCCAGTACTTC,CASSEYYDRQQETQYF
-,TRBJ2-1,14,TRBV11-2,many,TGTGCCAGCAGCTTATTTGTATCGGGGAATGAGCAGTTCTTC,CASSLFVSGNEQFF
-,TRBJ2-7,15,TRBV11-1,many,TGTGCCAGCAGCCCGGGTGGAAGGGCCCTCTACGAGCAGTACTTC,CASSPGGRALYEQYF
TRBD1,TRBJ1-2,14,TRBV3-1,many,TGTGCCAGCAGTACGCAGGGGGCCCCCCGGGGCTACACCTTC,CASSTQGAPRGYTF
-,TRBJ1-4,14,TRBV29-1,-,TGCAGCATTAGGGGCGTCTCAACTAATGAAAAACTGTTTTTT,CSIRGVSTNEKLFF
-,TRBJ2-1,13,TRBV7-9,-,TGTGCCAGCAGCTTTCAAGGCAACAATGGGCAGTTCTTC,CASSFQGNNGQFF
-,TRBJ1-4,14,TRBV28,many,TGTGCCAGCAGCCCCGGGACAATTGGGGAAAAACTGTTTTTT,CASSPGTIGEKLFF
-,TRBJ2-1,14,TRBV29-1,many,TGCAGCGCCGAACCCCCAGCGATTTACAATGAGCAGTTCTTC,CSAEPPAIYNEQFF
-,TRBJ2-7,12,TRBV18,many,TGTGCCAGCTCACCCACATCCTACGAGCAGTACTTC,CASSPTSYEQYF
-,TRBJ1-2,12,TRBV29-1,-,TGCAGCGTTGAAGAATACTACGATGGCTACACCTTC,CSVEEYYDGYTF
TRBD2,TRBJ2-5,14,TRBV9,many,TGTGCCAGCAGCGAAGCGGGAGCGGGAGAGACCCAGTACTTC,CASSEAGAGETQYF
TRBD2,TRBJ2-1,16,TRBV5-1,many,TGCGCCAGCAGTTACGCCGGGACTAGCGGGGGTAATGAGCAGTTCTTC,CASSYAGTSGGNEQFF
-,TRBJ2-2,17,TRBV28,many,TGTGCCAGCAGTTTATATGGGCGCCGGTTGAACACCGGGGAGCTGTTTTTT,CASSLYGRRLNTGELFF
-,TRBJ2-7,15,TRBV11-2,-,TGTGCCAGCAGCTTCGGCCCCGGGAACTCCTACGAGCAGTACTTC,CASSFGPGNSYEQYF
-,TRBJ2-3,13,TRBV6-5,many,TGTGCCAGCAGTTACACCTCCGCAGATACGCAGTATTTT,CASSYTSADTQYF
TRBD2,TRBJ2-7,15,TRBV7-9,once,TGTGCCAGCGCCCGGAGACTAGCGCGCTCCTACGAGCAGTACTTC,CASARRLARSYEQYF
-,TRBJ2-5,15,TRBV28,many,TGTGCCAGCAGTTTATTGGCCTCATTAGGAGAGACCCAGTACTTC,CASSLLASLGETQYF
TRBD2,TRBJ2-1,14,TRBV2,many,TGTGCCAGCAGTGGCCTAGCGGGAGCCAGGGAGCAGTTCTTC,CASSGLAGAREQFF
TRBD2,TRBJ2-1,15,TRBV5-1,-,TGCGCCAGCAGCTTCTTCAGCGGGAGTGGCAATGAGCAGTTCTTC,CASSFFSGSGNEQFF
TRBD2,TRBJ2-3,16,TRBV12-3/TRBV12-4,many,TGTGCCAGCAGTCCGGGACTAGCGGGAGGCACAGATACGCAGTATTTT,CASSPGLAGGTDTQYF
TRBD1,TRBJ2-3,13,TRBV7-2,many,TGTGCCAGCAGCGTACAGGGGACAGATACGCAGTATTTT,CASSVQGTDTQYF
-,TRBJ2-4,16,TRBV30,many,TGTGCCTGGAGTGTAGACCCCCCGGGAGCCAAAAACATTCAGTACTTC,CAWSVDPPGAKNIQYF
TRBD1,TRBJ2-7,15,TRBV28,once,TGTGCCAGCAGTTATGGACAGGAGACGCCCTACGAGCAGTACTTC,CASSYGQETPYEQYF